Included here is one T cell receptor beta chain sequence, with context. This clonotype was seen a handful of times. This clone's antigen is unknown. No clone much larger than this one lies a single base away; base qualities are absent. The library relied on 5' RACE. The sample was run on an Illumina HiSeq 2500. A second PCR of roughly 7 to 12 cycles was performed with a sample-barcoded 5' primer and a J-beta primer mix. A unique molecular identifier was introduced onto each TCR beta cDNA molecule by a template-switch 5' adaptor carrying 12 random nucleotides. At least 2.5 million CDR3-containing paired-end reads were obtained from each sample. All of the RNA was converted into first-strand cDNA using the Mint cDNA synthesis kit, with a TRBC-specific oligonucleotide serving as the primer. All cDNA was treated with uracil-DNA glycosylase and then went through a first 18-cycle PCR with the universal primers M1SS and BC2_uni_R. Turning to the authors' computational methods: For normalization, 1 million high-quality reads, each with a distinct molecular identifier, were randomly selected from each sample. Reads sharing molecular identifiers were discarded rather than binned into consensus sequences. CDR3 identification, clonotype clustering and error correction used MiTCR with a Q25 quality threshold and the strictest error-elimination algorithm. A nonparametric unseen species model with Euler transformation was used to estimate a lower bound on total TCR beta diversity. Clones were called with MiXCR by TCRdb after fastp trimmed the public reads at Q25, and only in-frame beta chains were retained. Records with the same CDR3 protein are collapsed into one entry carrying the most frequent genes and DNA. Here the V and J calls rest on TCRdb's processing, not on the authors' analysis. Counted in this sample were about 1.8 million distinct CDR3 sequences; around half of them appeared once. The biggest ten clones account for over 2% of the sample.

This specimen comes from a study of blood T cells in healthy people across ages (dated by TCRdb to 2013 to 2016). Study-wide context: In model experiments, roughly one uniquely barcoded TCR beta cDNA molecule per two T cells was captured by template switching. The study measured age-related changes in TCR beta repertoire diversity using deep sequencing normalized with unique cDNA molecular identifiers. Donors were grouped into four age groups: young (average approximately 15 years), middle-aged (around 39), aged (approximately 67) and long-lived (around 82). To avoid experimental bias, donors of different ages were randomly spread across the sequencing lanes. Two additional independent replicas of 1 million unique cDNA reads from the same blood draw were analyzed for two donors (one aged 18 to 30 and one aged 80 or older).

Broad study findings and their caveats: Compared with the aged group, the long-lived group had more naive CD4+ T cells, fewer expanded clones and increased TCR diversity, suggesting age selection. Bulk unsorted PBMC profiling prevented conclusive comparison of naive and antigen-experienced compartments. Observed TCR beta diversity correlated strongly with the percentage of naive T cells measured by flow cytometry. Estimates of total diversity based on one million sequenced T cells were considered lower bounds and underestimates. As age increased, observed TCR beta diversity per million T cells dropped in a roughly linear way, and a significant reduction was already evident by age roughly 36. Donor CMV infection status was unknown, potentially confounding age-related changes in expanded clonotypes.

Systemically healthy Caucasian individuals from Russia, 35 to 50 in total and aged roughly 6 to 95 years, were included as donors. Each donor gave 8 to 10 milliliters of peripheral blood, collected into EDTA-treated Vacutainer tubes. PBMCs were isolated by Ficoll-Paque density-gradient centrifugation, with at least 6 million obtained per sample. Total RNA, at least 6 micrograms per sample, was extracted from PBMCs with Trizol reagent. For every donor, flow cytometry on a PBMC aliquot measured the percentage of naive CD45RAhigh/CD27high T cells. The germline V gene (reference sequence) specifies SEHNR as CDR1 and FQNEAQ as CDR2. V is shortened by 7 bases, J by 2 bases, and the region joining them spans 16 bases. From the cysteine through the phenylalanine, the CDR3 covers 15 amino acids. Only the CDR3 DNA is retained, 45 bases long and in frame from the first base.

The rearranged chain carries TRBV7-9 and TRBJ2-3; possibly the D gene is TRBD2, per 5 matching bases. The specimen was blood. This sequence originates from a woman aged 35 to 49 in good health. The DNA reads TGTGCCAGCATCCCGGGAACCGGATCCACAGATACGCAGTATTTT. Translated, it reads CASIPGTGSTDTQYF.